The clone carrying this TCR beta chain appeared many times. CDR1 ENHRY and CDR2 SYGVKD come from the germline V gene. V shed 6 bases, J shed 3 bases, and the junction held 3 bases outside the gene matches. The CDR3 is 14 amino acids. The sample belongs to a study of T cells in Graves' hyperthyroidism and ophthalmopathy. Amplification of TCR beta CDR3 regions was performed using RNA transcripts as template. First-round RT-PCR with HTBI primers amplified the TCR CDR3 region. TCRdb re-derived calls from the multiplex PCR reads in MiXCR, one entry per CDR3 protein. The repertoire holds about 540,000 distinct CDR3 sequences, with 46% as singletons. Aged 18 to 65, the patients had hyperthyroidism that was newly diagnosed and had lasted under 2 months.

The gene calls are TRBV10-3 and TRBJ2-7, with 12 nucleotides matching TRBD2. Sequences were obtained from peripheral blood or thyroid tissue (not recorded which). The source is a woman in her late teens or twenties with Graves' hyperthyroidism. CDR3 sequence reads: CAISALAGGYEQYF. The CDR3 bases are TGTGCCATCAGCGCACTAGCGGGAGGCTACGAGCAGTACTTC.